This is a list of T cell receptor beta chains from one sample in a study of immune evolution from preneoplasia to lung adenocarcinoma. Clones were read by immunoSEQ multiplex PCR, and TCRdb kept only the in-frame ones, dropping some. The table lists about 5,200 clones, more than 80% of them singletons. The sample comprised FFPE adjacent normal lung tissue. The source is a donor older than 65 with lung adenocarcinoma. Each CDR3 is given with its conserved first and last residue. A D gene is named only where the DNA matches it firmly. Clone size is stated in some rows and not others, as once, few, many or a class when expanded.

d_call: TRBD1; v_call: TRBV9; clone_size: few; j_call: TRBJ1-4; cdr3_aa: CASSASSGGEGEKLFF; cdr3_nt: TGTGCCAGCAGCGCGAGTTCAGGGGGTGAAGGTGAAAAACTGTTTTTT
d_call: NA; v_call: TRBV6-5; clone_size: NA; j_call: TRBJ2-1; cdr3_aa: CASTLGYEQFF; cdr3_nt: TGTGCCAGCACTCTAGGCTATGAGCAGTTCTTC
d_call: NA; v_call: TRBV14; clone_size: NA; j_call: TRBJ2-3; cdr3_aa: CASSQVSDTQYF; cdr3_nt: TGTGCCAGCAGCCAGGTGTCAGATACGCAGTATTTT
d_call: NA; v_call: TRBV6-6; clone_size: NA; j_call: TRBJ1-4; cdr3_aa: CASSYSEKLFF; cdr3_nt: TGTGCCAGCAGTTACTCGGAAAAACTGTTTTTT
d_call: TRBD1; v_call: TRBV6-5; clone_size: NA; j_call: TRBJ2-3; cdr3_aa: CASSYSRTGALYF; cdr3_nt: TGTGCCAGCAGTTACTCGCGGACAGGAGCTCTGTATTTT
d_call: NA; v_call: TRBV28; clone_size: NA; j_call: TRBJ1-2; cdr3_aa: CASSLFARRYGYTF; cdr3_nt: TGTGCCAGCAGTTTATTTGCAAGGAGGTATGGCTACACCTTC
d_call: NA; v_call: TRBV30; clone_size: few; j_call: TRBJ1-1; cdr3_aa: CAWSPRNFGRKNTEAFF; cdr3_nt: TGTGCCTGGAGCCCAAGAAATTTCGGACGGAAGAACACTGAAGCTTTCTTT
d_call: TRBD2; v_call: TRBV5-6; clone_size: NA; j_call: TRBJ2-2; cdr3_aa: CASSNGLAGELFF; cdr3_nt: TGTGCCAGCAGCAATGGACTAGCCGGGGAGCTGTTTTTT
d_call: NA; v_call: TRBV7-2; clone_size: NA; j_call: TRBJ2-7; cdr3_aa: CASSLRWVSYEQYF; cdr3_nt: TGTGCCAGCAGCTTACGGTGGGTTTCCTACGAGCAGTACTTC
d_call: NA; v_call: TRBV6-5; clone_size: NA; j_call: TRBJ2-1; cdr3_aa: CASSYSFQGDEQFF; cdr3_nt: TGTGCCAGCAGTTACTCGTTTCAGGGAGATGAGCAGTTCTTC
d_call: NA; v_call: TRBV2; clone_size: NA; j_call: TRBJ2-3; cdr3_aa: CASSGDFTSTDTQYF; cdr3_nt: TGTGCCAGCAGTGGGGACTTCACTAGCACAGATACGCAGTATTTT
d_call: TRBD2; v_call: TRBV4-3; clone_size: NA; j_call: TRBJ2-3; cdr3_aa: CASRPGLAGVGDTQYF; cdr3_nt: TGCGCCAGCCGTCCGGGACTAGCGGGAGTTGGAGATACGCAGTATTTT
d_call: TRBD2; v_call: TRBV4-1; clone_size: NA; j_call: TRBJ2-1; cdr3_aa: CASSQESASGIHEQFF; cdr3_nt: TGCGCCAGCAGCCAAGAATCAGCTAGCGGGATTCATGAGCAGTTCTTC
d_call: NA; v_call: TRBV28; clone_size: NA; j_call: TRBJ2-7; cdr3_aa: CASSSSRGRGLYEQYF; cdr3_nt: TGTGCCAGCAGTTCGAGCAGGGGAAGAGGGCTCTACGAGCAGTACTTC
d_call: TRBD1; v_call: TRBV5-4; clone_size: NA; j_call: TRBJ2-7; cdr3_aa: CASSLTDRVGEQYF; cdr3_nt: TGTGCCAGCAGCTTAACGGACAGGGTCGGCGAGCAGTACTTC
d_call: NA; v_call: TRBV19; clone_size: NA; j_call: TRBJ1-4; cdr3_aa: CASSSYRRANEKLFF; cdr3_nt: TGTGCCAGTAGTTCCTACAGAAGAGCTAATGAAAAACTGTTTTTT
d_call: NA; v_call: TRBV20-1; clone_size: NA; j_call: TRBJ2-4; cdr3_aa: CSAPIQNIQYF; cdr3_nt: TGCAGTGCTCCGATTCAAAACATTCAGTACTTC
d_call: NA; v_call: TRBV27; clone_size: large; j_call: TRBJ1-1; cdr3_aa: CASSTQDRNTEAFF; cdr3_nt: TGTGCCAGCAGTACCCAGGACAGGAACACTGAAGCTTTCTTT
d_call: NA; v_call: TRBV7-8; clone_size: once; j_call: TRBJ1-1; cdr3_aa: CASRHIAFPEAFF; cdr3_nt: TGTGCCAGCAGACACATAGCATTCCCTGAAGCTTTCTTT
d_call: NA; v_call: TRBV9; clone_size: few; j_call: TRBJ1-5; cdr3_aa: CASSSSPWSNQPQHF; cdr3_nt: TGTGCCAGCAGCTCCAGCCCTTGGAGCAATCAGCCCCAGCATTTT
d_call: TRBD1; v_call: TRBV9; clone_size: NA; j_call: TRBJ2-3; cdr3_aa: CASSDWKGAPDTQYF; cdr3_nt: TGTGCCAGCAGCGATTGGAAGGGGGCCCCAGATACGCAGTATTTT
d_call: NA; v_call: TRBV29-1; clone_size: NA; j_call: TRBJ1-2; cdr3_aa: CSVEVQFYGYTF; cdr3_nt: TGCAGCGTTGAAGTCCAGTTCTATGGCTACACCTTC
d_call: TRBD1; v_call: TRBV5-1; clone_size: NA; j_call: TRBJ1-3; cdr3_aa: CASSLGQGAAGNTIYF; cdr3_nt: TGCGCCAGCAGCTTGGGGCAGGGGGCCGCAGGAAACACCATATATTTT